This T cell receptor beta chain was recovered during a study of blood T cell repertoires in COVID-19. Study information: The United States, Italy and Spain supplied acute and convalescent COVID-19 samples.

As handled by the study authors: Cell counts per sample came from amplifying reference gene primers. Profiled with immunoSEQ multiplex PCR; TCRdb holds only in-frame clones, not every one. Clone size and the V and J calls come from that table; the DNA yielded D and trimming. The table shows tens of thousands of clones, with over 80% occurring only once. Trimming pared 3 bases from V and 6 bases from J, leaving 15 bases between. The germline V gene encodes CDR1 SGHRS and CDR2 YFSETQ. The CDR3 extends over 14 amino acids. This TCR derives from a man older than 75 with active or convalescent COVID-19. Sequenced material: peripheral blood. The V call is TRBV5-1, the J call TRBJ1-2; possibly TRBD1 for D (5 bases). CDR3 sequence: CASSSQDGVDGYTF. CDR3 nucleotides: TGCGCCAGCAGCTCACAGGATGGCGTAGATGGCTACACCTTC.